The following is a T cell receptor (beta chain) sequence with its context. What it binds is unknown. The data were obtained in a study of cytomegalovirus exposure and HLA in healthy donors. Findings and limits, study-wide: Further analysis, carried out later, found HLA-associated TCR beta chains more clonally expanded than equally common other chains. Association with HLA alleles at 0.05 false discovery rate was found for some 18,000 TCR beta sequences in a later analysis.

The germline gives CDR1 LGHNA, CDR2 YNFKEQ. V was trimmed by 1 base and J by 5 bases, leaving 14 bases between them. This CDR3 region has 15 residues. PCR involved 60 Vbeta and 13 Jbeta primers. Here immunoSEQ multiplex PCR was the method, and the copy in TCRdb shows in-frame clones only, minus some. The sample yields 180,000 or so clones, roughly 80% seen once. The receptor's source is a woman between 18 and 30 years old in good health and CMV-seronegative. This sequence joins TRBV4-2 and TRBJ1-1, with D perhaps matching TRBD1 (5 bases). The sample comprised PBMCs. In DNA form, the CDR3 reads TGTGCCAGCAGCCAAGTCGGGGGAGCTCTTACTGAAGCTTTCTTT. Translated: CASSQVGGALTEAFF.